Sequencing of this TCR beta chain was carried out in a study of PD-L1 blockade in urothelial cancer. Study information: Patients commenced intravenous atezolizumab, 1,200 mg every 3 weeks, in 2014. Bladder-origin urothelial cancer in males covered about nine tenths of the roughly 30 patients.

TCR analog templates of synthetic origin were spiked into each PCR. Assay used: immunoSEQ multiplex PCR; TCRdb lists only in-frame clones, some missing. The sample lists about 95,000 clones; around 86% were seen once. Time point specified: pretreatment peripheral blood. The CDR3 loop spans 15 amino acids. Trimming took off 5 bases at V and 0 bases at J, with 11 bases between the two ends. Germline V gene data show CDR1 as MRHNA and CDR2 as SNTAGT. This clone was observed once. The chain employs TRBV6-4 and TRBJ1-5; the D gene is possibly TRBD1 (5 bases). This TCR was recovered from a man aged 55 to 70 with urothelial cancer. The sample consisted of PBMCs, taken around atezolizumab (anti-PD-L1) treatment. The CDR3 region has the DNA TGTGCCAGCAGTAAGGACACTTATAGCAATCAGCCCCAGCATTTT. Translated, it gives CASSKDTYSNQPQHF.